The count of the clone carrying this T cell receptor beta chain is one. Germline V gene data show CDR1 as ENHRY and CDR2 as SYGVKD. J gave up 4 bases and V 4 bases, and 10 bases lay outside the gene matches. The CDR3 length is 15 residues. The data derive from a study of blood T cell repertoires in COVID-19. Study summary: Sample material is recorded as cDNA or gDNA derived from T cells, B-cell-depleted T cells, or PBMCs.

TCRdb's table, derived via immunoSEQ multiplex PCR, lists solely in-frame clones and lacks some. The data contain 250,000 to 350,000 clones, around 88% of them singletons. Sequenced material: PBMCs or T cells enriched from blood (not recorded which). The TCR originated in a woman in her thirties or forties who had recovered from COVID-19. This chain joins TRBV10-3 and TRBJ2-7; 7 nucleotides line up with TRBD2. The CDR3 loop reads CAISGGRGLGYEQYF. For the CDR3, the DNA is TGTGCCATCAGTGGCGGGAGAGGGTTAGGGTACGAGCAGTACTTC.